The 30 T cell receptor beta chains below all came from one sample that was sequenced in a study of tumor-infiltrating lymphocytes in primary liver carcinoma. Without any cell sorting, roughly 18-34 mg of bulk tissue yielded co-extracted RNA and DNA. TCR beta cDNA was reverse-transcribed from roughly 520 ng of total RNA. The reaction used a constant-region primer and ProtoScript II reverse transcriptase. Library construction for TCR beta comprised three nested multiplex PCR rounds performed with slightly modified ARM-PCR. Each of the first two PCR rounds ran roughly 10 cycles with TRBV1-TRBV30 forward and C-beta reverse primers. TCRdb fed the multiplex PCR reads into MiXCR, producing one record per CDR3 protein. The profile covers 90,000 to 100,000 distinct CDR3 sequences, with more than 60% appearing a single time and around 9.1% taken by the ten largest. Sequenced material: liver tumor tissue from sampling region 5. Noted subset: tumor region T5, tumor centre. The receptors here all came from a woman aged 60-75 years with primary liver carcinoma and hepatitis B virus infection.

Of note for this clonotype: The junction differs from germline at one of its ends, possibly a read error. The chain recombines TRBV28 with TRBJ1-2; 7 bases agree with TRBD1. The CDR3 spans 13 residues. Per germline, CDR1 MDHEN and CDR2 SYDVKM. CDR3 protein: CASTRTGRYGYIF. The CDR3 nucleotides read TGTGCCAGCACCCGGACAGGTAGGTATGGCTACATCTTC.

The V gene is TRBV11-2, the J gene TRBJ2-7; 7 bases are a match to TRBD2. This CDR3 contains 13 residues. V lost 11 bases to trimming and J lost 7 bases; unmatched junction nucleotides: 14. Germline V lookup: CDR1 SGHAT, CDR2 FQNNGV. Here the CDR3 DNA reads TGTGCCGGCGCCCCGGGACTACCAAGGGAGCAGTACTTC. Translated: CAGAPGLPREQYF.

This clonotype was counted many times. The chain combines TRBV4-2 with TRBJ2-7, with 10 bases aligning to TRBD2. Germline V gene lookup returns CDR1 LGHNA and CDR2 YNFKEQ. The J segment lost 1 base and the V segment lost 2 bases, leaving 5 bases of the junction unmatched. The CDR3 covers 16 residues. CDR3 DNA: TGTGCCAGCAGCCAACGGACTAGCGGCCTATCCTACGAGCAGTACTTC. Protein: CASSQRTSGLSYEQYF.

There are many counts of this clonotype. CDR3 residues: CASSPQGIANTGELFF. The CDR3 nucleotides read TGTGCCAGCAGTCCTCAGGGGATCGCGAACACCGGGGAGCTGTTTTTT. The rearrangement joins TRBV12-3 or TRBV12-4 to TRBJ2-2; perhaps TRBD1 as D (6 bases). The CDR3 totals 16 residues. Deletions cut 5 bases from V and 0 bases from J, with 13 bases between.

On this clonotype itself: A read error is likely, as this CDR3 ends without the conserved phenylalanine or tryptophan. The chain recombines TRBV20-1 with TRBJ2-7; 9 nucleotides agree with TRBD2. Losses at the gene ends were 2 bases for V and 2 bases for J; bases not matched to a gene: 4. The CDR3 runs to 14 residues. Per germline, CDR1 DFQATT and CDR2 SNEGSKA (reference sequence). The CDR3 region is CSARMASGAYEQYI. The CDR3 DNA is TGCAGTGCTAGAATGGCTAGCGGGGCCTACGAGCAGTACATC.

The sample holds many counts of this clonotype. The V call is TRBV6-6, the J call TRBJ2-7; 7 bases match TRBD2. The CDR3 is made up of 15 amino acids. V lost 6 bases, J lost 3 bases, and 11 bases stayed unmatched. Germline lookup yields CDR1 MNHNY and CDR2 SVGAGI (reference sequence). Here the CDR3 reads CASSLGGRAGYEQYF. CDR3 nucleotides: TGTGCCAGCAGCCTGGGGGGGAGGGCTGGCTACGAGCAGTACTTC.

About this clonotype: A much more abundant neighbour one base away suggests this may be a read error. The genes are TRBV7-9 and TRBJ2-5, with a weak D call TRBD2 (6 bases). V lost 0 bases to trimming and J lost 9 bases, with 14 bases between them. The germline gives CDR1 SEHNR, CDR2 FQNEAQ (reference sequence). The CDR3 sequence is 14 residues long. The CDR3 DNA reads as TGTGCCAGCAGCTTAGCGGGCAGGGAGGTGTCCCAGTACTTC. Its translation: CASSLAGREVSQYF.

As to this clonotype: Germline is not matched at one junction end, which may reflect a read error. The J gene is TRBJ2-2, the V gene TRBV12-3 or TRBV12-4; 9 nucleotides match TRBD2. The CDR3 is 16 amino acids. CDR3 sequence: CASSPNSGRLGGEPFF. The DNA for the CDR3 is TGTGCCAGCAGTCCCAATAGCGGGAGACTGGGCGGGGAGCCGTTTTTT.

J is TRBJ2-5 and V is TRBV11-3, with no clear D. The length of the CDR3 is 15 residues. V was clipped by 4 bases and J by 0 bases, with 12 bases between them. Germline CDR1 and CDR2: SGHNT and YENEEA. The CDR3 sequence: CASSSSRRYQETQYF. CDR3 DNA sequence: TGTGCCAGCAGCTCCAGTCGGCGGTACCAAGAGACCCAGTACTTC.

Details on this clonotype: Germline and junction disagree at one end, which may indicate a read error. The gene calls are TRBV29-1 and TRBJ2-1; no firm D call. The CDR3 is 11 amino acids. Germline CDR1 and CDR2: SQVTM and ANQGSEA. In DNA form, the CDR3 reads TGCGGCGTTGAGACCTACAATGATCAGTTCTTC. Translation gives CGVETYNDQFF.

With respect to this clonotype: At one end, the junction sequence differs from germline, possibly due to a read error. The chain is built from TRBV6-1 and TRBJ2-1; TRBD2 matches 7 bases. The length of the CDR3 is 20 residues. CDR1 is MNHNS and CDR2 is SASEGT in the germline V gene. DNA for the CDR3: TGTGTCAGCAGTGAGGCGCGGGGGACCCCAGATCTTAAACGGTACAATGAACAGTTCTTC. It translates to CVSSEARGTPDLKRYNEQFF.

This clonotype is a singleton in its sample. One junction end disagrees with the germline gene, perhaps due to a read error. J is TRBJ1-2 and V is TRBV29-1; D not resolved. This CDR3 is built from 13 residues. CDR1 is SQVTM, CDR2 ANQGSEA, per germline. The CDR3 loop reads CSVGRDANYGYIF. CDR3 bases: TGCAGCGTTGGTAGGGATGCTAACTATGGCTACATCTTC.

Notes on this clonotype: Since a much larger clone is just one base distant, this may be a read error. This chain connects TRBV7-8 to TRBJ2-2, with 10 bases aligning to TRBD1. The CDR3 consists of 16 residues. In germline, CDR1 is SGHVS, CDR2 FQNEAQ. The CDR3 sequence is CACSSSTGGHTGELFF. The CDR3 region has the DNA TGTGCCTGCAGCTCCTCGACAGGGGGCCACACCGGGGAGCTGTTTTTT.

The chain links TRBV10-3 to TRBJ2-1; D ambiguous. Per the germline V gene, CDR1 is ENHRY and CDR2 is SYGVKD. V lost 4 bases, J lost 0 bases, and 13 bases lay in between. CDR3 length equals 16 residues. CDR3 in amino acids: CAISGVGNSSYNEQFF. Written as DNA, the CDR3 is TGTGCCATCAGTGGGGTTGGGAATAGCTCCTACAATGAGCAGTTCTTC.

Points on this clonotype: A read error may account for a junction end that differs from germline. The CDR3 spells CVSNLGLAGYEQYF. DNA of the CDR3: TGTGTCAGCAACTTGGGTCTAGCGGGCTACGAGCAGTACTTC. V gene TRBV5-4 combines with J gene TRBJ2-7; 8 nucleotides line up with TRBD2. CDR1 is SGHNT, CDR2 YYREEE, per germline (reference sequence). The CDR3 totals 14 residues.

Concerning this clonotype: A read error is likely, as this CDR3 ends without the conserved phenylalanine or tryptophan. This rearrangement joins TRBV11-2 to TRBJ2-2, with 12 bases lining up with TRBD2. Per germline, CDR1 SGHAT and CDR2 FQNNGV. The CDR3 is 16 amino acids. The CDR3 spells CASGFRLAGDVGELFL. DNA of the CDR3: TGTGCCAGCGGCTTCCGACTAGCGGGAGATGTGGGGGAGCTGTTTCTT.

The chain has TRBV6-4 and TRBJ2-7; TRBD1 agrees at 7 bases. There are 14 residues in the CDR3. Germline V gives CDR1 MRHNA, CDR2 SNTAGT. V shed 0 bases, J shed 3 bases, and the junction held 2 bases outside the gene matches. The CDR3 reads CASSDSPGGYEQYF. The CDR3 nucleotides are TGTGCCAGCAGTGACTCACCAGGGGGCTACGAGCAGTACTTC.

About this clonotype: Being one base from a much bigger clone, this may be a read error. The rearrangement uses TRBV30 and TRBJ2-1; TRBD2 matches 9 bases. The CDR3 is made up of 15 amino acids. Germline CDR1 reads GTSNPN; CDR2 reads SVGIG (reference sequence). The V gene end was trimmed by 2 bases and the J gene end by 6 bases; junction bases not matched to a gene: 8. The CDR3 region is CAWSPTSGLRNEQFF. In DNA form, the CDR3 reads TGTGCCTGGAGTCCGACTAGCGGCCTGCGCAATGAGCAGTTCTTC.

This clonotype was detected ten times or more. The gene calls are TRBV5-4 and TRBJ1-1; a possible D gene is TRBD1 (5 bases). The germline V and J ends were trimmed by 0 bases and 8 bases, with 26 bases remaining between them. This CDR3 comprises 18 residues. Germline CDR1 and CDR2: SGHNT and YYREEE (reference sequence). CDR3: CASSLDPGHRLGEGEAFF. CDR3 in DNA: TGTGCCAGCAGCTTGGATCCGGGCCATCGGTTAGGGGAAGGGGAAGCTTTCTTT.

Worth noting for this clonotype: This could be a read error, since a much larger clone is one nucleotide away. The chain combines TRBV5-4 with TRBJ1-2; D is unresolved. The germline V gene encodes CDR1 SGHNT and CDR2 YYREEE (reference sequence). There are 14 residues in the CDR3. The CDR3 sequence: CASSLTAAKYGYTF. CDR3 nucleotide sequence: TGTGCCAGCAGCTTAACAGCAGCTAAGTATGGCTACACCTTC. Full variable domain (missing parts from reference TRBV5-4 and TRBJ1-2): ETGVTQSPTHLIKTRGQQVTLRCSSQSGHNTVSWYQQALGQGPQFIFQYYREEENGRGNFPPRFSGLQFPNYSSELNVNALELDDSALYLCASSLTAAKYGYTFGSGTRLTVV.

As to this clonotype: A clone one base away is much larger, so this may be a read error. The V call is TRBV6-1, the J call TRBJ2-2, with a possible D match to TRBD2 (5 bases). Germline loops: CDR1 MNHNS, CDR2 SASEGT. The CDR3 is made up of 15 amino acids. Trimming removed 5 bases from V and 6 bases from J, with 16 bases in between. The CDR3 region has the DNA TGTGCCAGCAGTATCGGCCTAGCACGACCCGGGGAGCTGTTTTTT. Translating gives CASSIGLARPGELFF.

Worth noting for this clonotype: This may arise from a read error, as a much more abundant clone is one base away. This sequence joins TRBV5-4 and TRBJ2-1; unclear D gene. The CDR3 extends over 13 amino acids. The V gene's germline CDR1 is SGHNT and CDR2 YYREEE (reference sequence). CDR3 loop: CTSSLERDNEQFF. As DNA, the CDR3 is TGTACCAGCAGCTTGGAGCGAGACAATGAGCAGTTCTTC.

Comments on this clonotype: Without the conserved terminal phenylalanine or tryptophan, this CDR3 likely stems from a read error. No DNA is shown, since the ends of the CDR3 on it are uncertain; the CDR3 is the one TCRdb lists. The chain recombines TRBV29-1 with TRBJ2-1; the table's D call TRBD2 went unverified against the DNA. Counting both end residues, the CDR3 totals 15 amino acids. Germline V lookup: CDR1 SQVTM, CDR2 ANQGSEA. The CDR3 sequence: CSVRGLATRSAELFS.

Concerning this clonotype itself: Mismatch with germline at one junction end may stem from a read error. The J gene is TRBJ1-1, the V gene TRBV28; maybe TRBD1 (6 bases). The CDR3 has 15 amino acids. CDR1 and CDR2 from the germline V gene are MDHEN and SYDVKM. Here the CDR3 DNA reads TGTGCCAGCACCTCGGGGGGGACTGGGGGCACTGAAGCTTTTTTT. It yields the protein CASTSGGTGGTEAFF.

This clonotype has a handful of counts. Since a much larger clone is just one base distant, this may be a read error. The chain employs TRBV28 and TRBJ1-1; TRBD1 aligns across 9 bases. Trimming cost V 5 bases and J 5 bases; bases outside gene matches: 9. The CDR3 extends over 15 amino acids. Germline lookup yields CDR1 MDHEN and CDR2 SYDVKM. CDR3 in DNA: TGTGCCAGCAGTAGCTCGACAGGGGGGGCGACTGAAGCTTTCTTT. Its protein is CASSSSTGGATEAFF.

To note about this clonotype: The junction differs from germline at one of its ends, possibly a read error. This chain joins TRBV29-1 and TRBJ1-5; TRBD1 matches at 9 bases. Germline lookup yields CDR1 SQVTM and CDR2 ANQGSEA. The length of the CDR3 is 12 residues. The DNA of the CDR3 is TGCAGCGTTTGGACAGGGGATCAGCCCCGGCATTTT. Translating it yields CSVWTGDQPRHF. The variable domain in full, with the rest retrieved from reference TRBV29-1 and TRBJ1-5, is SAVISQKPSRDICQRGTSLTIQCQVDSQVTMMFWYRQQPGQSLTLIATANQGSEATYESGFVIDKFPISRPNLTFSTLTVSNMSPEDSSIYLCSVWTGDQPRHFGDGTRLSIL.

Note on this clonotype: Sequence at one end of the junction differs from germline and may be a read error. V is TRBV29-1 and J is TRBJ2-7; D possibly corresponds to TRBD2 (6 bases). CDR3 length: 15 residues. From germline, CDR1 is SQVTM and CDR2 ANQGSEA. The CDR3 loop is CSLDSGGASPYEQYF. As DNA, the CDR3 is TGCAGCCTTGATAGTGGAGGGGCTAGCCCCTACGAGCAGTACTTC.

A remark on this clonotype: At one end, the junction sequence differs from germline, possibly due to a read error. The chain recombines TRBV7-9 with TRBJ2-5, with TRBD2 matching 9 bases. CDR1 is SEHNR and CDR2 is FQNEAQ in the germline V gene (reference sequence). The CDR3 extends over 16 amino acids. The DNA for the CDR3 is TGTGGCAGCAGCTCCCCCCCTAGCGGGAACCAAGAGACCCAGTACTTT. This gives the protein CGSSSPPSGNQETQYF.

Details on this clonotype: One end of the junction fails to match germline, which may point to a read error. The CDR3 sequence: CSVGDRTLRDTQYF. DNA of the CDR3: TGCAGCGTTGGGGATAGGACCCTCAGAGATACACAGTATTTT. V is TRBV29-1 and J is TRBJ2-3; no firm D call. This CDR3 contains 14 residues. Germline assignment: CDR1 SQVTM and CDR2 ANQGSEA.

This clonotype was seen many times. CDR3 sequence (DNA): TGTGCCAGCAGTTACCCTACCCAGAATCAGCCCCAGCATTTT. Protein product: CASSYPTQNQPQHF. The chain uses TRBV6-2 or TRBV6-3 and TRBJ1-5; the D is unclear. Germline values: CDR1 MNHEY, CDR2 SVGEGT. The CDR3 is 14 residues long. V lost 2 bases and J 4 bases, leaving 9 bases between the germline ends.